These 22 T cell receptor beta chains originate from one sample sequenced in a study of STAT5B mutations in CD4+ large granular lymphocyte leukemia. Produced via immunoSEQ multiplex PCR; TCRdb's table is partial and in-frame only. The sample carries 8,100 or so clones, roughly 70% recorded once. The sequencing sample was made of PBMCs. These receptor sequences come from a woman aged 55-70 years with CD4+ T-cell large granular lymphocyte leukemia.

This clone was counted between two and nine times. The chain uses TRBV7-2 and TRBJ1-5, with D unresolved. The germline gives CDR1 SGHTA, CDR2 FQGNSA. The V end was cut by 4 bases, the J end by 7 bases, with 14 bases between. CDR3 size: 14 residues. The DNA of the CDR3 is TGTGCCAGCAGCTCCACCCATAGGTTGCAGCCCCAGCATTTT. It specifies CASSSTHRLQPQHF.

CDR3 in amino acids: CAWSVGRYTEAFF. As DNA, the CDR3 is TGTGCCTGGAGTGTCGGGAGATACACTGAAGCTTTCTTT. The chain combines TRBV30 with TRBJ1-1; D not certain. Trimming took off 0 bases at V and 3 bases at J, with 8 bases between the two ends. In germline, CDR1 is GTSNPN, CDR2 SVGIG (reference sequence). The CDR3 length is 13 residues. Variable domain in full (rest from reference TRBV30 and TRBJ1-1): SQTIHQWPATLVQPVGSPLSLECTVEGTSNPNLYWYRQAAGRGLQLLFYSVGIGQISSEVPQNLSASRPQDRQFILSSKKLLLSDSGFYLCAWSVGRYTEAFFGQGTRLTVV.

This chain connects TRBV9 to TRBJ1-2; D is unclear. Germline V CDR1 and CDR2: SGDLS, YYNGEE. V was pared by 2 bases and J by 0 bases, with 11 bases between. This CDR3 has 15 residues. CDR3: CASSVTEAANYGYTF. The DNA of the CDR3 is TGTGCCAGCAGCGTCACGGAGGCAGCTAACTATGGCTACACCTTC.

The chain couples TRBV5-1 to TRBJ2-3; 8 bases fit TRBD1. J lost 2 bases, V lost 4 bases, and 9 bases had no gene match. Germline-derived CDR1 and CDR2 are SGHRS and YFSETQ. This CDR3 spans 16 amino acids. The CDR3 reads CASSDGTGINTDTQYF. CDR3 in DNA: TGCGCCAGCAGCGACGGGACAGGCATTAACACAGATACGCAGTATTTT.

The table lists this clone with a few counts. The chain recombines TRBV6-6 with TRBJ1-2; 12 bases map to TRBD1. In germline, CDR1 is MNHNY, CDR2 SVGAGI (reference sequence). V was pared by 4 bases and J by 2 bases, with 5 bases of the junction left unmatched. The CDR3 loop spans 16 amino acids. The DNA of the CDR3 is TGTGCCAGCAGTTGGGGGACAGGGGGCGGGAACTATGGCTACACCTTC. Protein sequence: CASSWGTGGGNYGYTF.

The rearrangement uses TRBV6-5 and TRBJ1-1, with D tentatively TRBD1 (5 bases). Deletions cut 6 bases from V and 10 bases from J, with 21 bases between. Germline lookup yields CDR1 MNHEY and CDR2 SVGAGI. This CDR3 comprises 14 residues. CDR3 sequence reads: CASRSLRGGRRAFF. The CDR3 coding sequence is TGTGCCAGCAGATCCCTGCGGGGGGGGAGGCGAGCTTTCTTT.

This clone was counted only a few times. Written as DNA, the CDR3 is TGTGCCAGCAGCTTGAATCCGGGACCGACCACCGGGGAGCTGTTTTTT. It specifies CASSLNPGPTTGELFF. The gene calls are TRBV7-2 and TRBJ2-2, with D tentatively TRBD1 or TRBD2 (5 bases each). V was pared by 3 bases and J by 4 bases, with 15 bases between. There are 16 residues in the CDR3. Germline V lookup: CDR1 SGHTA, CDR2 FQGNSA.

The chain is built from TRBV9 and TRBJ2-7; 8 bases align to TRBD2. The germline CDR1 and CDR2 sequences are SGDLS and YYNGEE. After removal of 3 bases from V and 2 bases from J, the junction contained 4 bases not matched to a gene. The CDR3 runs to 14 residues. The CDR3 region is CASSGREGTYEQYF. The CDR3 bases are TGTGCCAGCAGCGGACGGGAGGGTACCTACGAGCAGTACTTC.

The chain is built from TRBV27 and TRBJ2-3, with 9 bases lining up with TRBD2. The J segment lost 4 bases and the V segment lost 4 bases, leaving 6 bases of the junction unmatched. This CDR3 has 15 residues. CDR1 and CDR2 (germline): MNHEY, SMNVEV (reference sequence). The CDR3 loop reads CASSSGGRAADTQYF. Written as DNA, the CDR3 is TGTGCCAGCAGTTCGGGCGGGAGGGCCGCAGATACGCAGTATTTT.

The chain uses TRBV6-5 and TRBJ1-2; D not resolved. Germline lookup yields CDR1 MNHEY and CDR2 SVGAGI. Trimming shortened V by 2 bases and J by 4 bases, and 11 bases separated the two germline ends. The length of the CDR3 is 14 residues. CDR3 in DNA: TGTGCCAGCAGTTACATCCGGATCCCCTATGGCTACACCTTC. It specifies CASSYIRIPYGYTF.

This chain links TRBV5-6 with TRBJ1-5, with 9 bases lining up with TRBD1. The junction had 5 bases not matched to a gene; V was cut back by 0 bases and J by 4 bases. Germline assignment: CDR1 SGHDT and CDR2 YYEEEE. This CDR3 contains 16 residues. The CDR3 DNA is TGTGCCAGCAGCTTGGCGGGGACAGGGCAAAATCAGCCCCAGCATTTT. Its translation: CASSLAGTGQNQPQHF.

The chain uses TRBV27 and TRBJ2-1; a weak D match, TRBD2 (6 bases). V lost 3 bases and J 6 bases, leaving 12 bases between the germline ends. Germline V gene data show CDR1 as MNHEY and CDR2 as SMNVEV (reference sequence). This CDR3 is built from 14 residues. The CDR3 reads CASSFGSGVNEQFF. The CDR3 DNA reads TGTGCCAGCAGTTTCGGGAGTGGGGTCAATGAGCAGTTCTTC.

The chain has TRBV10-2 and TRBJ1-2; TRBD1 is a possible D gene (5 bases). The V gene lost 0 bases and the J gene lost 4 bases, with 12 bases spanning the gap. The CDR3 is 15 amino acids. CDR1 is WSHSY, CDR2 SAAADI, per germline. In DNA, the CDR3 is TGCGCCAGCAGTGAGTCAACCAGGGTCGGCTATGGCTACACCTTC. Translated, it gives CASSESTRVGYGYTF.

V usage is TRBV28 and J usage is TRBJ2-7; no firm D call. V lost 2 bases and J lost 2, with 10 bases in between. The CDR3 consists of 14 residues. Germline CDR1 MDHEN, CDR2 SYDVKM. The CDR3, as DNA: TGTGCCAGCAGTTTAAGCCAGAAAGCCTACGAGCAGTACTTC. This gives the protein CASSLSQKAYEQYF.

The J gene is TRBJ1-1, the V gene TRBV6-5, with D possibly TRBD1 on 5 matching bases. Germline CDR1 is MNHEY and CDR2 is SVGAGI. The CDR3 length is 14 residues. V shed 5 bases and J shed 5 bases, with 15 bases lying between them. The CDR3 spells CASSAGGERTEAFF. CDR3 DNA sequence: TGTGCCAGCAGTGCGGGGGGGGAGCGGACTGAAGCTTTCTTT.

The chain couples TRBV4-3 to TRBJ1-1, with 7 bases aligning to TRBD1. The germline V gene encodes CDR1 LGHNA and CDR2 YSLEER. The CDR3 spans 15 residues. The V gene end was trimmed by 4 bases and the J gene end by 0 bases; junction bases not matched to a gene: 5. CDR3 residues: CASSPGQELNTEAFF. CDR3 DNA: TGCGCCAGCAGCCCTGGACAGGAGCTGAACACTGAAGCTTTCTTT.

This clone was detected only a few times. The chain employs TRBV5-8 and TRBJ2-5; D gene uncertain. The CDR3 consists of 11 residues. The ends were cut back, 0 bases at V and 4 bases at J, with 1 base in the middle. Germline V gene sequence: CDR1 SGHTS, CDR2 YDEGEE. CDR3 loop: CASSLAETQYF. The CDR3 DNA reads TGTGCCAGCAGCTTGGCAGAGACCCAGTACTTC.

The chain is built from TRBV2 and TRBJ2-3; possibly TRBD1 for D (6 bases). The ends were cut back, 6 bases at V and 6 bases at J, with 16 bases in the middle. This CDR3 is built from 14 residues. In germline, CDR1 is SNHLY, CDR2 FYNNEI. CDR3 amino acids: CASRMTGFTDTQYF. For the CDR3, the DNA is TGTGCCAGCAGGATGACAGGATTTACGGATACGCAGTATTTT.

This clone appeared a few times. The rearrangement links TRBV7-9 to TRBJ1-1; TRBD1 is a possible D gene (5 bases). The CDR3 totals 12 residues. The V end lost 5 bases, the J end lost 8 bases, and 12 bases lay between the germline ends. Germline CDR1 is SEHNR and CDR2 is FQNEAQ (reference sequence). CDR3 DNA: TGTGCCAGCAGCCTTCTAGGGGAGGAAGCTTTCTTT. It specifies CASSLLGEEAFF. Drawing the rest from reference TRBV7-9 and TRBJ1-1, the complete variable domain is DTGVSQNPRHKITKRGQNVTFRCDPISEHNRLYWYRQTLGQGPEFLTYFQNEAQLEKSRLLSDRFSAERPKGSFSTLEIQRTEQGDSAMYLCASSLLGEEAFFGQGTRLTVV.

The chain recombines TRBV30 with TRBJ1-1, with a weak D call TRBD1 (6 bases). The germline CDR1 and CDR2 sequences are GTSNPN and SVGIG (reference sequence). This CDR3 comprises 14 residues. The ends were cut back, 2 bases at V and 5 bases at J, with 15 bases in the middle. CDR3: CAWSTYRVRTEAFF. The CDR3 nucleotides are TGTGCCTGGAGTACATACAGGGTTCGGACTGAAGCTTTCTTT.

V is TRBV2 and J is TRBJ1-4, with D maybe TRBD1 (6 bases). The CDR3 sequence is 16 residues long. The germline V and J ends were trimmed by 4 bases and 4 bases, with 16 bases remaining between them. In germline, CDR1 is SNHLY, CDR2 FYNNEI. CDR3: CASSARQTGLNEKLFF. The CDR3 region has the DNA TGTGCCAGCAGTGCCAGACAGACAGGCCTTAATGAAAAACTGTTTTTT.

The chain recombines TRBV7-9 with TRBJ1-2; 7 bases match TRBD1. The CDR3 totals 17 residues. The V gene end was trimmed by 4 bases and the J gene end by 4 bases; junction bases not matched to a gene: 15. Germline V gives CDR1 SEHNR, CDR2 FQNEAQ (reference sequence). The CDR3 loop reads CASSSRGQGEGGYGYTF. The CDR3 DNA reads as TGTGCCAGCAGCTCCAGAGGGCAGGGGGAGGGAGGCTATGGCTACACCTTC.